This T cell receptor (beta chain) derives from a study of blood T cells in healthy people across ages. Germline V CDR1 and CDR2: DFQATT, SNEGSKA (reference sequence). The V end was cut by 4 bases, the J end by 14 bases, with 18 bases between. This CDR3 comprises 13 residues. To note about this clonotype: No antigen is known for it.

Through a sample-barcoded 5' primer and a J-beta primer mix, a second PCR was run for about 6 to 11 cycles. The template-switch adaptor, which had 12 random nucleotides, put a tag on each cDNA molecule. From each sample, at least 2.5 million paired-end reads containing CDR3 were obtained. TCRdb re-called the 5' RACE reads with MiXCR, one entry per CDR3 protein. The data contain 780,000 or so distinct CDR3 sequences, about 55% of them seen just once; the ten biggest clones take up roughly 37%. Study-wide results and caveats: With donor CMV status unknown, expanded clonotype changes were possibly confounded. Relative to aged donors, long-lived donors carried more naive CD4+ cells and displayed higher diversity.

Sequencing was done on a sample of blood. The chain employs TRBV20-1 and TRBJ1-6; a weak D match, TRBD1 (5 bases). The source of this sequence is a man older than 75 in good health. CDR3 protein: CSAIEPGGSSLHF. In DNA, the CDR3 is TGCAGTGCTATAGAACCTGGGGGTTCGTCCCTCCACTTT.